Detailed here is one T cell receptor beta chain. The data originate from a study of beta chain features in type 1 diabetes. Sequenced material consisted of expressed TCRB transcripts (all of the isolated RNA was reverse transcribed). The repertoire was sequenced with immunoSEQ multiplex PCR; TCRdb's copy has only in-frame clones and lacks some. The table shows roughly 500,000 clones, with approximately 28% occurring only once. The sequence was obtained from a man in his late teens or twenties in good health. The sequenced sample consisted of naive CD4+ T cells from blood.

The chain's CDR3 is CAWSVARGSDTQYF. DNA for the CDR3: TGTGCCTGGAGTGTCGCGCGGGGCTCAGATACGCAGTATTTT. The chain carries TRBV30 and TRBJ2-3; D possibly corresponds to TRBD2 (6 bases). Trimming pared 0 bases from V and 4 bases from J, leaving 11 bases between. Germline assignment: CDR1 GTSNPN and CDR2 SVGIG (reference sequence). The CDR3 loop spans 14 amino acids.